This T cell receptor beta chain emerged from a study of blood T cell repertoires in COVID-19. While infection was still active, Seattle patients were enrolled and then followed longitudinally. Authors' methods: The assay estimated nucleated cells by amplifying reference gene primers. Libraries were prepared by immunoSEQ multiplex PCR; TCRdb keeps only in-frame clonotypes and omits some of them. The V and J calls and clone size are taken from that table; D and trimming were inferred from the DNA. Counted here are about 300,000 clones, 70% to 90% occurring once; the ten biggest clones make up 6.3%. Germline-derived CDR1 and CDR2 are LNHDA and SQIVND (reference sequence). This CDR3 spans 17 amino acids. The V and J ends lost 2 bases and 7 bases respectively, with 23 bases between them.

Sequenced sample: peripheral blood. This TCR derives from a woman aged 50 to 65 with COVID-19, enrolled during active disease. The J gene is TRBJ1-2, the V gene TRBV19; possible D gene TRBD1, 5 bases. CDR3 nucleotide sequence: TGTGCCAGTAGTATATACGGGGGAGGAGGACAATTGGGTGGCTACACCTTC. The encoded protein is CASSIYGGGGQLGGYTF. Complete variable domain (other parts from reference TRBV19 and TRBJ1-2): DGGITQSPKYLFRKEGQNVTLSCEQNLNHDAMYWYRQDPGQGLRLIYYSQIVNDFQKGDIAEGYSVSREKKESFPLTVTSAQKNPTAFYLCASSIYGGGGQLGGYTFGSGTRLTVV.